What follows describes a single TCR beta chain. This entry belongs to a study of Ad26.COV2.S vaccination and SARS-CoV-2 variants. Study information: Donor had been placed in the Ad26.COV2.S arm of the COV1001 trial. Intramuscular Ad26.COV2.S doses were given once or twice, 56 days apart.

As for treatment: 15 to 20 received Ad26.COV2.S at low or high dose, single or two shots; about five received placebo; per-sample allocation not given. All samples were drawn on day 63, counting from the first vaccine or placebo injection. The sample came from a Boston adult aged 18-55 years. Generated by immunoSEQ multiplex PCR, the TCRdb table keeps only in-frame clones and is missing some. The sample has roughly 300,000 clones, about 88% seen once; the top ten hold 9.5% to 12%. CDR3 length equals 13 residues. CDR1 and CDR2 from the germline V gene are SNHLY and FYNNEI. Trimming at V came to 7 bases and at J to 4 bases, leaving 2 bases not matched to a gene.

This receptor was obtained from a person aged 18-60 years who received the Ad26.COV2.S COVID-19 vaccine or a placebo. The sequences come from peripheral blood, collected in a trial of Ad26.COV2.S vaccine versus placebo. The rearrangement links TRBV2 to TRBJ1-2; TRBD1 matches 11 bases. The CDR3 DNA follows: TGTGCCAGCACGGGACAGGGGGTCTATGGCTACACCTTC. As protein: CASTGQGVYGYTF.